The 9 T cell receptor beta chains listed next were all sequenced from one sample in a study of graft-versus-host responses after intestinal transplantation. TCRdb's copy holds only in-frame clones and misses some; the assay was immunoSEQ multiplex PCR. The sample carries about 22,000 clones, roughly 72% recorded once. Graft-derived tissue was subjected to processing to liberate intraepithelial and lamina propria lymphocytes. The sample was ileum tissue, taken 12 days after intestinal transplant. These receptors were taken from a human patient who received an intestinal transplant, so some T cells may come from the graft donor.

The V and J genes are TRBV10-3 and TRBJ2-7; 9 bases map to TRBD1. Germline trimming cut 6 bases from V and 3 bases from J; bases unmatched to any gene: 9. Germline assignment: CDR1 ENHRY and CDR2 SYGVKD. CDR3 size: 15 residues. The CDR3 protein is CAIRTTGTGSYEQYF. DNA of the CDR3: TGTGCCATCAGAACCACCGGGACAGGGAGCTACGAGCAGTACTTC.

The J gene is TRBJ2-1, the V gene TRBV5-1; 11 nucleotides match TRBD2. Germline V gene data show CDR1 as SGHRS and CDR2 as YFSETQ. CDR3 length: 16 residues. V was clipped by 2 bases and J by 8 bases; unmatched bases: 9. For the CDR3, the DNA is TGCGCCAGCAGCTTTGGACTAGCGGGTGCCCCCGATGAGCAGTTCTTC. Residues: CASSFGLAGAPDEQFF.

The chain couples TRBV7-9 to TRBJ2-1, with D maybe TRBD2 (6 bases). V was pared by 3 bases and J by 5 bases, with 14 bases between. CDR3 length: 15 amino acids. Germline-derived CDR1 and CDR2 are SEHNR and FQNEAQ (reference sequence). The DNA of the CDR3 is TGTGCCAGCAGCTTGGGGGTAGCGGAACACAATGAGCAGTTCTTC. Its translation is CASSLGVAEHNEQFF.

This chain joins TRBV7-3 and TRBJ2-4, with D uncertain. The V gene lost 3 bases and the J gene lost 2 bases, with 5 bases spanning the gap. The CDR3 length is 13 residues. Germline assignment: CDR1 SGHTA and CDR2 FQGTGA. The CDR3: CASSLAPKNIQYF. In nucleotides, the CDR3 is TGTGCCAGCAGCTTGGCACCCAAAAACATTCAGTACTTC.

The chain couples TRBV6-8 to TRBJ2-3; D possibly corresponds to TRBD1 (5 bases). Between the trimmed V and J ends, which lost 8 bases and 1 base, there was a span of 13 bases. Germline V gene lookup returns CDR1 MNHGY and CDR2 SAAAGT. This CDR3 comprises 14 residues. CDR3 sequence reads: CASLRSRGTDTQYF. In nucleotides, the CDR3 is TGTGCCAGCCTCAGGTCCAGGGGCACAGATACGCAGTATTTT.

The chain joins TRBV27 to TRBJ2-2; 7 positions agree with TRBD2. Trimming removed 5 bases from V and 9 bases from J; junction bases left unmatched: 15. The CDR3 loop spans 16 amino acids. Germline CDR1 and CDR2: MNHEY and SMNVEV (reference sequence). CDR3 loop: CASSDRVAGSRRELFF. CDR3 DNA sequence: TGTGCCAGCAGTGACCGGGTAGCGGGCTCAAGGCGGGAGCTGTTTTTT.

DNA of the CDR3: TGTGCCAGCAGCTTAGCGACGACTAGCGGGGGACTGCAGTATTTT. Encoded protein: CASSLATTSGGLQYF. This sequence joins TRBV7-8 and TRBJ2-3, with 12 bases lining up with TRBD2. This CDR3 has 15 amino acids. After removal of 0 bases from V and 11 bases from J, the junction contained 6 bases not matched to a gene. CDR1 is SGHVS and CDR2 is FQNEAQ in the germline V gene.

The gene calls are TRBV5-6 and TRBJ2-7; the D gene is possibly TRBD1 (6 bases). V dropped 1 base and J dropped 2 bases, with 10 bases sitting between them. The CDR3 spans 14 residues. In germline, CDR1 is SGHDT, CDR2 YYEEEE. Here the CDR3 DNA reads TGTGCCAGCAGCTTGTACAGGGCGGCCTACGAGCAGTACTTC. This encodes CASSLYRAAYEQYF.

This sequence joins TRBV7-2 and TRBJ2-1, with 7 nucleotides matching TRBD2. This CDR3 spans 17 amino acids. The germline V gene has CDR1 SGHTA and CDR2 FQGNSA. Germline trimming cut 7 bases from V and 2 bases from J; bases unmatched to any gene: 14. CDR3 nucleotides: TGTGCCAGCACCTTTGAGAGCGGGGCGGTTACCTACAATGAGCAGTTCTTC. Protein product: CASTFESGAVTYNEQFF.